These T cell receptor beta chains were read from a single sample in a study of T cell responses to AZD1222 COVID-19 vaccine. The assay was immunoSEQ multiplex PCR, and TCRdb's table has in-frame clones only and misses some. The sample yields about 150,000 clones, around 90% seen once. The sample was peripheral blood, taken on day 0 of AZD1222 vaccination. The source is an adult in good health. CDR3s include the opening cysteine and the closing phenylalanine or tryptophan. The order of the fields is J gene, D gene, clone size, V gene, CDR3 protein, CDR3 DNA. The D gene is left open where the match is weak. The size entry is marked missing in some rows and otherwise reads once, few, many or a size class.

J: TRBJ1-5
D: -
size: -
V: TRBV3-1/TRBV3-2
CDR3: CASSQGGPQHF
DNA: TGTGCCAGCAGCCAAGGCGGACCTCAGCATTTT

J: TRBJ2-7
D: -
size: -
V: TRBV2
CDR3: CASKMGNSYEQYF
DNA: TGTGCCAGCAAGATGGGCAACTCCTACGAGCAGTACTTC

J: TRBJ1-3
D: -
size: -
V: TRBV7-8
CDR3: CASSLVRAVGNTIYF
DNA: TGTGCCAGCAGCTTAGTTAGGGCAGTTGGAAACACCATATATTTT

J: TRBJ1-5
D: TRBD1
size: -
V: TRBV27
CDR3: CASRNGQGHQPQHF
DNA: TGTGCCAGCAGGAACGGACAGGGGCATCAGCCCCAGCATTTT

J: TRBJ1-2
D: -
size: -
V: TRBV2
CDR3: CASLSGSGYTF
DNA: TGTGCCAGTCTTTCGGGTTCTGGCTACACCTTC

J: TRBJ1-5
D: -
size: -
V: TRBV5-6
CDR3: CASSWGHNNQPQHF
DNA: TGTGCCAGCAGTTGGGGACACAACAATCAGCCCCAGCATTTT

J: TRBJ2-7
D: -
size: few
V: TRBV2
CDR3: CASSAHGNPYEQYF
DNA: TGTGCCAGCAGTGCCCACGGGAACCCCTACGAGCAGTACTTC

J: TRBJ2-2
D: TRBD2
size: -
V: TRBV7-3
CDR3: CASSLGSSGVTGELFF
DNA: TGTGCCAGCAGCTTAGGGTCTAGCGGGGTCACCGGGGAGCTGTTTTTT

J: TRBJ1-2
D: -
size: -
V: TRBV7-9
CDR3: CASSSGIGARGYTF
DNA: TGTGCCAGCAGCTCGGGGATCGGGGCTCGTGGCTACACCTTC

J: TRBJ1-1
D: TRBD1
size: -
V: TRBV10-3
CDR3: CAISTRGQGNTEAFF
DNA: TGTGCCATCAGTACCAGGGGACAGGGGAACACTGAAGCTTTCTTT